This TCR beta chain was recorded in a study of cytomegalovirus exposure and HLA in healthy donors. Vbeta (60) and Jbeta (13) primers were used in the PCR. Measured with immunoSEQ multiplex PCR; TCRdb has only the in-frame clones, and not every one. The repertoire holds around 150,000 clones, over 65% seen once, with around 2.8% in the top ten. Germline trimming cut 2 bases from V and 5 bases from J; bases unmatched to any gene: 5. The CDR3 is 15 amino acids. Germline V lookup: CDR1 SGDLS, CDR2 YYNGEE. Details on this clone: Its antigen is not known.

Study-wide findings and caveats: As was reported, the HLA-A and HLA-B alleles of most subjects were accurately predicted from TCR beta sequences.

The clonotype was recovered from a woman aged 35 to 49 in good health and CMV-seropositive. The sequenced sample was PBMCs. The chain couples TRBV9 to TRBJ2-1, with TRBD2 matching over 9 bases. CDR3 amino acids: CASSVSGSFHNEQFF. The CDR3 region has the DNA TGTGCCAGCAGCGTTAGCGGGAGTTTCCACAATGAGCAGTTCTTC.